The entry that follows covers one TCR beta chain sequence. This clone was recorded at least ten times. Its binding antigen is unknown. The CDR3 is cut off 3 residues early in the read; its end comes from the germline J gene. The data were obtained in a study of T cell clonality in common variable immunodeficiency (dated by TCRdb to between 2015 and 2017). Most CVID patients and most healthy controls were of Caucasian heritage. From each donor, about 4.5 to 9 ml of heparinized peripheral whole blood was collected. Genomic DNA from adults with common variable immune deficiency (CVID) and from healthy adult controls was used for sequencing of TCRbeta CDR3 repertoires. A total of some 22 healthy adult volunteers (approximately 12 female and about 10 male; age range roughly 20 to 75 years, mean age 34) were included in the control group. Diluted blood was subjected to density centrifugation over Hypaque 1077 or Ficoll-Paque for isolation of peripheral blood mononuclear cells. Unsorted mononuclear cells served as the source of genomic DNA, which was extracted either by Qiagen column purification or by a centrifugation-based method.

Points the paper makes about the study in general: Reportedly, TCRbeta sequences from CVID had fewer deletions and N-nucleotide insertions, and highly modified clones with 13 or more V deletions were absent from CVID. Compared with healthy controls, CVID subjects showed increased TCRbeta clonality (t-test p = 0.018), a feature most characteristic of about a third of subjects. Correlations of repertoire features with clinical complications were constrained by heterogeneity among patients within the CVID cohort. The authors noted that sequencing repertoires of T cell subpopulations would be needed to clarify what caused the increased clonality in CVID. CVID subjects shared fewer TCRbeta clones with each other than healthy controls did (p < 0.0001). Although equal DNA input was used, an average of approximately 82,000 unique sequences per sample was obtained for controls, compared with some 34,000 for CVID samples.

CDR1 and CDR2, looked up from the germline V gene (reference sequence), are SGHNT and YYREEE. Relative to germline, V is missing 3 bases and J is missing 7 bases, with 15 bases of the junction outside any gene match. The CDR3 starts with the cysteine, ends with the phenylalanine, and has 16 residues. Shown are 39 bases from within the CDR3, in frame from base 1. For sequencing, equivalent amounts of genomic DNA were input from CVID and control samples. For every sample, a 60 bp segment covering the rearranged TCRbeta CDR3 region was amplified and then sequenced. The immunoSEQ assay, a bias-corrected multiplex PCR combined with high-throughput sequencing, was used for TCRbeta amplification. The paper's data handling went like this. Every unique nucleotide sequence counted as a clone and was annotated with V, D and J genes, copy number and frequency. Sequences were labeled productive if in frame, and non-productive if out of frame or containing stop codons. As previously described, clonality was computed from Shannon's entropy. The predicted amino acid sequences of productive clones were used to derive mean CDR3 Kyte-Doolittle hydropathy. Using the R hclust function, scaled V gene usage was clustered hierarchically with Manhattan distance and complete linkage. To assess clone sharing by CDR3 amino acid sequence, 12 repertoires per group were resampled over 100 rounds. The repertoires were searched for 70 published EBV-specific TCRbeta sequences and almost 250 published CMV-specific TCRbeta sequences. Analysis left out a couple of CVID samples that produced under 10,000 sequences, so fewer than 55 CVID repertoires remained. TCRdb took this table from immuneACCESS and kept in-frame rearrangements with V and J called. Such tables lack part of the clones; where checked against another copy, unresolved V genes explain under half of the gap, and the rest is unexplained. V and J calls and clone size are given by that table; D and trimming were obtained from the DNA. The table puts about 37,000 clones in this sample, none counted just once. Around 0.87% of the sample is in the top ten clones.

The chain is made from TRBV5-4 and TRBJ1-1; 7 junctional bases match TRBD1. This receptor was identified in a person aged 18 to 69 in good health. The sample was peripheral blood mononuclear cells. For the CDR3, the sequence is CASSSRQGAAVLEAFF. Incomplete CDR3 DNA: TGTGCCAGCAGCTCCCGACAGGGAGCCGCTGTACTTGAA. The reference TRBV5-4 and TRBJ1-1 proteins fill in what lies around the CDR3, so the full variable domain reads ETGVTQSPTHLIKTRGQQVTLRCSSQSGHNTVSWYQQALGQGPQFIFQYYREEENGRGNFPPRFSGLQFPNYSSELNVNALELDDSALYLCASSSRQGAAVLEAFFGQGTRLTVV.